This T cell receptor (beta chain) stems from a study of T cell responses to AZD1222 COVID-19 vaccine. Worth noting for this clone: Its antigen is as yet unknown.

The table came from immunoSEQ multiplex PCR; TCRdb's copy has only in-frame clones and leaves some out. Found here are 120,000 to 150,000 clones, 85% to 95% of them singletons; the top ten hold roughly 2.8%. V lost 2 bases to trimming and J lost 7 bases, with 12 bases between them. CDR3 length: 14 residues. Germline loops: CDR1 KGHSH, CDR2 LQKENI. Study-wide results and caveats: A reported finding is that nearly half of spike-specific TCRs target unmutated variant regions. The study found vaccine-associated CD4 TCRs spanning spike, dominant at 160-218 and 743-854. Repertoires were obtained solely post-peak T cell response. Clonal diversity may have been underestimated in mostly white British donors.

This clonotype was sampled from an adult in good health. Here the sequenced sample was peripheral blood, taken on day 0 of MenACWY control vaccination. The chain recombines TRBV18 with TRBJ1-5; D uncertain. The CDR3 reads CASSPNPGVQPQHF. CDR3 nucleotides: TGTGCCAGCTCACCAAACCCAGGAGTACAGCCCCAGCATTTT.